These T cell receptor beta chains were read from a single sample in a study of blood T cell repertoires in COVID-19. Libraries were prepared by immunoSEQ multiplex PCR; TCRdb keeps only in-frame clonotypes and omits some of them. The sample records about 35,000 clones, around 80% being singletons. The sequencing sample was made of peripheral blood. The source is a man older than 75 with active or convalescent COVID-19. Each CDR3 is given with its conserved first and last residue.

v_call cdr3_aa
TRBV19 CASSMSTRSYEQYF
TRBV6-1 CASSEPGRGNQPQHF
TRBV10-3 CAISGGRGTEAFF
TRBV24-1 CATGGALGTEAFF
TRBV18 CASSPGTGDEKLFF
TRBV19 CASSIPGTEAFF
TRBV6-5 CASRLAEPSTDTQYF
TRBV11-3 CASSLESENEQFF
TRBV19 CASSILLQETQYF
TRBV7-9 CASSAGAGGSYETQYF
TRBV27 CASSSSGSGYNEQFF
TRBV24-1 CATSDELAGGSYNEQFF
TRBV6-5 CASSYGRGWEQYF
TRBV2 CASSGTSGAYNEQFF
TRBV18 CASSPKAGGYEQYF
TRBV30 CAWSVRGTGIYEQYF
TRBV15 CATSEELAGGYQETQYF
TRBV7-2 CASSLTSLPYNEQFF
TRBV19 CASSPGTEFYNEQFF
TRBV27 CASTPGQGRNYGYTF
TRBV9 CASSPLGLTGELFF
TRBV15 CATSRGGLAYYNEQFF
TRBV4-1 CASSRNRAETQYF
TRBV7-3 CASSLQGIGDEQYF
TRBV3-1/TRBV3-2 CASSHGTGQGYTF
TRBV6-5 CASHAGLGGYTF
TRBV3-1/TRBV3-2 CASSQGTGSYGYTF